This TCR beta chain was documented in a study of T-cell memory formation after mild COVID-19. This CDR3 spans 17 amino acids. UMIs and sample barcodes were carried by the TCR alpha and TCR beta cDNA libraries that 5'RACE produced using constant-segment primers. From the 5' RACE reads, TCRdb called clonotypes with MiXCR, one entry per CDR3 protein. The sample has some 120,000 distinct CDR3 sequences; over 15% are singletons. Study-wide points: Contracting CD4+ clones lay largely in CM and EM, with CD8+ ones residing in EMRA.

Points on this clonotype: Antigen specificity is unknown.

V is TRBV12-2 and J is TRBJ2-3; the DNA was not compared with TRBD2, the D call given in the table. TRBV12-2 is described as a pseudogene. This receptor was identified in a man younger than 35 who had mild COVID-19 (a few samples of this study predate the infection). Cell type and time point are not known. Material: PBMCs or a T cell subset sorted from them (not recorded which). In nucleotides, the CDR3 is TGTGCAAGTCGGCTTTTTCCGGGACTAGCGGTCACAGATACGCAGTATTTT. It encodes CASRLFPGLAVTDTQYF.